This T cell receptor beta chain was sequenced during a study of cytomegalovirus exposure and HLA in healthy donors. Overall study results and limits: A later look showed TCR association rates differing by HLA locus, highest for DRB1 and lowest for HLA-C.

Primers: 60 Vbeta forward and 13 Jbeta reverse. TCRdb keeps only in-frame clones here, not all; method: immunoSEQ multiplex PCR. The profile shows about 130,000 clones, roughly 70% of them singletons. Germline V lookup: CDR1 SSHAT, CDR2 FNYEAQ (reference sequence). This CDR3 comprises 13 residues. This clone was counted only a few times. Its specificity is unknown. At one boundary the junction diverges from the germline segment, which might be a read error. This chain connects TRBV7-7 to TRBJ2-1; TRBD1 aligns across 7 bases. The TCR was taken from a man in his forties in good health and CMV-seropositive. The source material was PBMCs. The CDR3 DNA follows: TGTGCTAGCAGCTCTGACAGGGACAATGAGCAGTTCTTC. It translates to CASSSDRDNEQFF.